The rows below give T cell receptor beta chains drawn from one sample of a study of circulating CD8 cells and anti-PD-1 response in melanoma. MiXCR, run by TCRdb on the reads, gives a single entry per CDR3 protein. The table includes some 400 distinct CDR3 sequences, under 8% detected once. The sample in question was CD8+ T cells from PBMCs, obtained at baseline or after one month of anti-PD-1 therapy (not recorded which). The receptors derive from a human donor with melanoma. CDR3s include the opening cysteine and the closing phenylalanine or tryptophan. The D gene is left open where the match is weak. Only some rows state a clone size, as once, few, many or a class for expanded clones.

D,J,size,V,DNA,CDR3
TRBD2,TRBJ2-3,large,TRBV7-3,TGTGCCAGCAGCCGACTAGCGTTGAGCACAGATACGCAGTATTTT,CASSRLALSTDTQYF
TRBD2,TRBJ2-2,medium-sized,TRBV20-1,TGCAGTGCTAGAGATCCGGCTAGCGGAGACACCGGGGAGCTGTTTTTT,CSARDPASGDTGELFF
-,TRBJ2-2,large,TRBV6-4,TGTGCCAGCAGTGTGAGAGCGGAGAGGAACACCGGGGAGCTGTTTTTT,CASSVRAERNTGELFF
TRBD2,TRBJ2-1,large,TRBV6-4,TGTGCCAGCAGTGACTCGACTAGCGGGAGTAATGAGCAGTTCTTC,CASSDSTSGSNEQFF
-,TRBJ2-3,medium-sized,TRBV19,TGTGCCAGTAGTATAAGCGGGTCGCCGGATACGCAGTATTTT,CASSISGSPDTQYF
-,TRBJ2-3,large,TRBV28,TGTGCCAGCAGCCTCCAGGGCGGTCACGACGCAGATACGCAGTATTTT,CASSLQGGHDADTQYF
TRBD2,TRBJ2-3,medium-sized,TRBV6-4,TGTGCCAGCAGTGTCGGGGGGTCAGATACGCAGTATTTT,CASSVGGSDTQYF
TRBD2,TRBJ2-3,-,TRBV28,TGTGCCAGCAGCCGACTAGCGGGACGGGGAGATACGCAGTATTTT,CASSRLAGRGDTQYF
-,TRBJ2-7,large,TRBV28,TGTGCCAGCGGGTCGTACGAGCAGTACTTC,CASGSYEQYF
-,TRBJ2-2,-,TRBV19,TGTGCCTTACAGGCCGAAGGTACCGGGGAGCTGTTTTTT,CALQAEGTGELFF
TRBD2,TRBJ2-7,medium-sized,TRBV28,TGTGCCAGCAGGCAAACTAGCGGGAGAGTTTACGAGCAGTACTTC,CASRQTSGRVYEQYF
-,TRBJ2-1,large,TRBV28,TGTGCCAGCAGCTTCGACAGTGACATGAGGCAGTTCTTC,CASSFDSDMRQFF
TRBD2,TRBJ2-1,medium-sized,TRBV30,TGTGCCTGGAGTGTAAGCCTAGCGGACTACAATGAGCAGTTCTTC,CAWSVSLADYNEQFF
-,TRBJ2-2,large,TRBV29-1,TGCAGCGTTGTGAGCCTAGCGTCTCCCGGGGAGCTGTTTTTT,CSVVSLASPGELFF
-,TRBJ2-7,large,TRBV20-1,TGCAGTGCTAGTTTGCTTGGAACCTACGAGCAGTACTTC,CSASLLGTYEQYF
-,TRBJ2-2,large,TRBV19,TGTGCCAGTAAACCCCAGGGTGCCGGGGAGCTGTTTTTT,CASKPQGAGELFF
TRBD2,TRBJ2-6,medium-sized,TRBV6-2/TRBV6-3,TGTGCCAGCACCCACCGGACTAGCGCAGACTCTGGGGCCAACGTCCTGACTTTC,CASTHRTSADSGANVLTF
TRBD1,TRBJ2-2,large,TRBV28,TGTGCCAGCAGTTTAAGTACAGGGGGAACCGGGGAGCTGTTTTTT,CASSLSTGGTGELFF
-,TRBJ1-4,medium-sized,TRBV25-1,TGTGCCAGCAGTGAGGCGGTGTTCGGGGATGAAAAACTGTTTTTT,CASSEAVFGDEKLFF
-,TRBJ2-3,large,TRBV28,TGTGCCAGCAGTCTGGGGGAGATCTTCTTGAATACAGATACGCAGTATTTT,CASSLGEIFLNTDTQYF
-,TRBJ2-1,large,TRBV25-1,TGTGCCAGCGGGGATTCGAATGAGCAGTTCTTC,CASGDSNEQFF
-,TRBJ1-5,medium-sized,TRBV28,TGTGCCAGCAGTCCACCTAGGGGGCCCCAGCATTTT,CASSPPRGPQHF